These 13 T cell receptor beta chains were sequenced from one sample in a study of T cells in Graves' hyperthyroidism and ophthalmopathy. RNA transcripts were the template for amplifying TCR beta CDR3 regions. The HTBI set primed first-round TCR CDR3 RT-PCR. One entry per CDR3 protein, called by TCRdb with MiXCR from the multiplex PCR reads. Among about 400,000 distinct CDR3 sequences listed, 15% were seen once. Sequencing was carried out using blood. The receptors were sampled from a young woman with Graves' hyperthyroidism.

This clonotype was counted many times. The chain combines TRBV24-1 with TRBJ2-7, with D unresolved. The CDR3 spans 11 residues. Between the trimmed V and J ends, which lost 3 bases and 2 bases, there was a span of 1 base. CDR1 and CDR2 (germline): KGHDR, SFDVKD. CDR3 in DNA: TGTGCCACCAGTGATCCCTACGAGCAGTACTTC. This encodes CATSDPYEQYF.

This rearrangement joins TRBV19 to TRBJ1-4, with D possibly matching TRBD1 (5 bases). Germline lookup yields CDR1 LNHDA and CDR2 SQIVND (reference sequence). The V gene lost 10 bases and the J gene lost 4 bases, with 16 bases spanning the gap. The CDR3 has 14 residues. The CDR3 nucleotides are TGTGCCACCCGACAGACGGCGGGTAATGAAAAACTGTTTTTT. It encodes CATRQTAGNEKLFF.

This clonotype was seen repeatedly, ten times or more. V and J are TRBV28 and TRBJ2-5; 14 nucleotides line up with TRBD2. This CDR3 has 18 residues. Germline V gene lookup returns CDR1 MDHEN and CDR2 SYDVKM. Trimming at V came to 5 bases and at J to 4 bases, leaving 12 bases not matched to a gene. Here the CDR3 reads CASSAGLAGAVSGETQYF. CDR3 in DNA: TGTGCCAGCAGTGCGGGACTAGCGGGAGCGGTTTCCGGAGAGACCCAGTACTTC.

This clonotype was found a few times. The V call is TRBV28, the J call TRBJ2-7, with 10 bases identical to TRBD1. Germline loops: CDR1 MDHEN, CDR2 SYDVKM. Germline trimming cut 7 bases from V and 2 bases from J; bases unmatched to any gene: 8. The CDR3 contains 15 residues. CDR3 coding DNA: TGTGCCAGCATGCCCCCTGGGACAGGGGCCTACGAGCAGTACTTC. Translating gives CASMPPGTGAYEQYF.

This clonotype occurred a few times. The CDR3 protein is CSVGRAVTDTQYF. Here the CDR3 DNA reads TGCAGCGTGGGCAGGGCTGTCACAGATACGCAGTATTTT. The chain uses TRBV29-1 and TRBJ2-3; D is perhaps TRBD1 (5 bases). In germline, CDR1 is SQVTM, CDR2 ANQGSEA. The CDR3 contains 13 residues. The V gene lost 6 bases and the J gene lost 2 bases, with 12 bases spanning the gap.

This clonotype was recorded many times. The genes are TRBV11-2 and TRBJ2-1; 11 bases map to TRBD2. Germline loops: CDR1 SGHAT, CDR2 FQNNGV. The V gene end was trimmed by 4 bases and the J gene end by 8 bases; junction bases not matched to a gene: 10. CDR3 size: 16 residues. The CDR3: CASSSRASGRFDEQFF. The CDR3 nucleotides read TGTGCCAGCAGCTCCAGGGCTAGCGGGAGGTTCGATGAGCAGTTCTTC.

This clonotype was detected a few times. The gene calls are TRBV20-1 and TRBJ2-7, with 7 nucleotides matching TRBD2. The CDR3 is 14 amino acids. V shed 6 bases and J 0 bases; nucleotides not matched to a gene: 8. Germline V lookup: CDR1 DFQATT, CDR2 SNEGSKA (reference sequence). The CDR3 sequence: CSADQRGYSYEQYF. Written as DNA, the CDR3 is TGCAGTGCGGATCAGCGGGGTTACTCCTACGAGCAGTACTTC.

This clonotype was seen only a few times. The rearrangement uses TRBV30 and TRBJ1-6; D is unclear. The CDR3 totals 13 residues. Germline loops: CDR1 GTSNPN, CDR2 SVGIG (reference sequence). Deletions cut 2 bases from V and 8 bases from J, with 10 bases between. CDR3 nucleotide sequence: TGTGCCTGGAGTCCCACCGGAGATTCACCCCTCCACTTT. Its translation is CAWSPTGDSPLHF.

Details on this clonotype: A much larger clone is a single base away; this may be a read error. The V and J genes are TRBV20-1 and TRBJ2-1; perhaps TRBD2 as D (5 bases). The CDR3 contains 14 residues. Trimming stripped 6 bases from V and 10 bases from J, with 22 bases between. Germline loops: CDR1 DFQATT, CDR2 SNEGSKA (reference sequence). Written as DNA, the CDR3 is TGCAGTGCGAGGAAGGAGGCCGGTACCTACGAGCAGTTCTTC. Protein sequence: CSARKEAGTYEQFF.

This clonotype was recorded at least ten times. The CDR3 sequence is CSARIRAAGEQYF. CDR3 in DNA: TGCAGTGCTAGAATCCGGGCCGCCGGGGAGCAGTACTTC. V is TRBV20-1 and J is TRBJ2-7; the D is unclear. This CDR3 is built from 13 residues. V lost 2 bases, J lost 7 bases, and 15 bases lay in between. Germline V gene data show CDR1 as DFQATT and CDR2 as SNEGSKA (reference sequence).

This clonotype was observed a handful of times. V gene TRBV6-6 combines with J gene TRBJ1-1; D gene ambiguous. CDR3 length equals 15 residues. The germline CDR1 and CDR2 sequences are MNHNY and SVGAGI (reference sequence). V was cut by 0 bases and J by 4 bases, with 12 bases left in between. The CDR3 loop reads CASSYSRMTGTEAFF. CDR3 bases: TGTGCCAGCAGTTACTCGCGTATGACGGGCACTGAAGCTTTCTTT.

This clonotype appeared many times. The rearrangement links TRBV7-2 to TRBJ2-5, with D possibly called TRBD1 or TRBD2 (6 bases each). This CDR3 is built from 16 residues. The V and J ends lost 1 base and 5 bases respectively, with 17 bases between them. CDR1 is SGHTA, CDR2 FQGNSA, per germline. The CDR3 nucleotides read TGTGCCAGCAGCTTAGGGATCGGGGGCACGTCGGAGACCCAGTACTTC. It encodes CASSLGIGGTSETQYF. Supplemented by reference TRBV7-2 and TRBJ2-5, the full variable domain reads GAGVSQSPSNKVTEKGKDVELRCDPISGHTALYWYRQSLGQGLEFLIYFQGNSAPDKSGLPSDRFSAERTGGSVSTLTIQRTQQEDSAVYLCASSLGIGGTSETQYFGPGTRLLVL.

This clonotype was seen many times. The rearrangement uses TRBV10-3 and TRBJ1-1; no reliable D call. The V end was cut by 3 bases, the J end by 0 bases, with 2 bases between. CDR3 length equals 12 residues. The germline CDR1 and CDR2 sequences are ENHRY and SYGVKD. The CDR3 reads CAISDMNTEAFF. In DNA, the CDR3 is TGTGCCATCAGTGACATGAACACTGAAGCTTTCTTT.